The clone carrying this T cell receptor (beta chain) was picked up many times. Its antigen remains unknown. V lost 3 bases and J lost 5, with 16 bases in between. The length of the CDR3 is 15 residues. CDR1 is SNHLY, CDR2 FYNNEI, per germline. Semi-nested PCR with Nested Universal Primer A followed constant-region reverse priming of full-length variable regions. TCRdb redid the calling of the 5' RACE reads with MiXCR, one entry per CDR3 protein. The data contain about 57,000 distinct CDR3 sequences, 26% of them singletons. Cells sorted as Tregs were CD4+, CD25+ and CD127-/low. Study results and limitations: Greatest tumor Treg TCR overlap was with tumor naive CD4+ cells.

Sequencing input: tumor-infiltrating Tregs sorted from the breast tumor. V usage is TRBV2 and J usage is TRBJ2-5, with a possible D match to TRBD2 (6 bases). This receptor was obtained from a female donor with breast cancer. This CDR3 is CASSDRAGRGETQYF. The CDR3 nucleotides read TGTGCCAGCAGTGATCGCGCAGGGCGGGGTGAGACCCAGTACTTC.